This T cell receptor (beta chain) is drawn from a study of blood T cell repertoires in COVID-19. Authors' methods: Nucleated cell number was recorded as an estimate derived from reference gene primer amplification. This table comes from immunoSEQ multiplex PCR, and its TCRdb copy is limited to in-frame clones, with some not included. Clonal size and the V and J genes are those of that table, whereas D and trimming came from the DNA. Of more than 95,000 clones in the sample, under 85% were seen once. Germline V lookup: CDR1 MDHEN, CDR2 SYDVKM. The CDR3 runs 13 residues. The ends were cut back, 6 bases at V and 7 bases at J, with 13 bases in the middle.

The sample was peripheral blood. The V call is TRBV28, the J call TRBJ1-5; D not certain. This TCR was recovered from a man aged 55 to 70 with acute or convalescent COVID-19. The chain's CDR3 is CASRRPQVQPQHF. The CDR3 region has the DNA TGTGCCAGCAGAAGGCCCCAGGTCCAGCCCCAGCATTTT.